The 16 T cell receptor beta chains below were found in one sample sequenced in a study of blood T cells in healthy people across ages. A J-beta primer mix and a sample-barcoded 5' primer were used in a second PCR of roughly 7 to 12 cycles. From the 5' RACE reads, TCRdb called clonotypes with MiXCR, one entry per CDR3 protein. The table has fewer than 2 million distinct CDR3 sequences, roughly two fifths seen once. What was sequenced was blood. These receptors were collected from a human donor in good health.

This clonotype was seen many times. The chain uses TRBV20-1 and TRBJ2-7; maybe TRBD2 (6 bases). Germline V gene sequence: CDR1 DFQATT, CDR2 SNEGSKA (reference sequence). V lost 0 bases, J lost 2 bases, and 14 bases lay in between. The CDR3 is 15 amino acids. Here the CDR3 reads CSARDLGTHPYEQYF. The CDR3 DNA is TGCAGTGCTAGAGATTTGGGGACTCATCCCTACGAGCAGTACTTC.

The V gene is TRBV9, the J gene TRBJ1-5; 7 bases match TRBD1. CDR1 is SGDLS, CDR2 YYNGEE, per germline. V shed 4 bases and J 7 bases; nucleotides not matched to a gene: 11. The CDR3 runs 15 residues. CDR3 sequence reads: CASSPGGGREQPQHF. In DNA, the CDR3 is TGTGCCAGCAGCCCAGGGGGGGGCAGGGAGCAGCCCCAGCATTTT.

This clonotype was picked up a small number of times. The V gene is TRBV20-1, the J gene TRBJ1-2; 8 nucleotides agree with TRBD1. Germline CDR1 DFQATT, CDR2 SNEGSKA (reference sequence). The CDR3 covers 13 residues. The ends lost 3 bases at V and 8 bases at J; junction bases unmatched: 8. In DNA form, the CDR3 reads TGCAGTGCTAGTGGAATGACAGGGGAGGGCTACACCTTC. Translated: CSASGMTGEGYTF.

The genes are TRBV15 and TRBJ2-1; 9 positions match TRBD2. Germline V gene sequence: CDR1 LNHNV, CDR2 YYDKDF (reference sequence). The V and J ends lost 0 bases and 8 bases, in that order; junction bases with no gene match: 5. CDR3 length: 15 residues. This CDR3 reads CATSREPSGEYEQFF. CDR3 nucleotide sequence: TGTGCCACCAGCAGAGAGCCTAGCGGGGAATATGAGCAGTTCTTC.

This clonotype was seen only a few times. The chain couples TRBV3-1 to TRBJ2-5, with D unresolved. Trimming pared 3 bases from V and 10 bases from J, leaving 9 bases between. The CDR3 loop spans 11 amino acids. The germline gives CDR1 LGHDT, CDR2 YNNKEL (reference sequence). Written as DNA, the CDR3 is TGTGCCAGCAGCCATCTTGTGGACCAGTACTTC. This codes for CASSHLVDQYF.

J is TRBJ2-5 and V is TRBV12-3 or TRBV12-4; no firm D call. The CDR3 is 12 amino acids. V was shortened by 7 bases and J by 2 bases, with 8 bases between the two germline ends. The CDR3 DNA reads as TGTGCCAGCAACCTCTTACAAGAGACCCAGTACTTC. Protein sequence: CASNLLQETQYF.

This chain links TRBV28 with TRBJ2-7, with D perhaps TRBD1 (6 bases). The CDR3 length is 15 residues. Germline V gene lookup returns CDR1 MDHEN and CDR2 SYDVKM. V gave up 2 bases and J gave up 0 bases, with 11 bases separating them. The CDR3 bases are TGTGCCAGCAGTTTAGGGACAATAAGCTCCTACGAGCAGTACTTC. It codes for CASSLGTISSYEQYF.

This sequence joins TRBV7-3 and TRBJ2-7; tentative D call: TRBD2 (6 bases). The CDR3 is made up of 16 amino acids. With 8 bases removed from V and 5 bases from J, the gap between germline ends came to 25 bases. Germline V gene data show CDR1 as SGHTA and CDR2 as FQGTGA. CDR3 loop: CASGQAEWGVRDEQYF. For the CDR3, the DNA is TGTGCCAGCGGCCAGGCGGAGTGGGGGGTCCGAGACGAGCAGTACTTC.

The V call is TRBV13, the J call TRBJ2-4; no reliable D call. CDR1 PRHDT and CDR2 FYEKMQ come from the germline V gene (reference sequence). V lost 3 bases to trimming and J lost 16 bases, with 19 bases between them. The CDR3 is made up of 13 amino acids. This chain's CDR3 is CASSFSGTYEHYF. CDR3 nucleotide sequence: TGTGCCAGCAGCTTTTCAGGTACCTACGAGCACTACTTC.

In this sample, this clonotype turned up a few times. This chain uses TRBV28 with TRBJ1-5; D is perhaps TRBD1 (5 bases). The germline V gene encodes CDR1 MDHEN and CDR2 SYDVKM. The CDR3 is 15 amino acids. The V end was cut by 1 base, the J end by 5 bases, with 12 bases between. Here the CDR3 DNA reads TGTGCCAGCAGTTTATTGAGAGGGGTCCATCAGCCCCAGCATTTT. Translation gives CASSLLRGVHQPQHF.

This clonotype showed up just a few times. This chain connects TRBV12-3 or TRBV12-4 to TRBJ2-7, with D tentatively TRBD2 (7 bases). Between the trimmed V and J ends, which lost 2 bases and 2 bases, there was a span of 16 bases. CDR3 length: 16 residues. The CDR3 region is CASSLNGGGHPYEQYF. The CDR3 nucleotides are TGTGCCAGCAGTTTAAATGGCGGGGGCCACCCCTACGAGCAGTACTTC.

V gene TRBV29-1 combines with J gene TRBJ2-5, with no clear D. The CDR3 runs 12 residues. Germline CDR1 reads SQVTM; CDR2 reads ANQGSEA. V lost 3 bases and J 4 bases, leaving 9 bases between the germline ends. CDR3 amino acids: CSVEMAVETQYF. For the CDR3, the DNA is TGCAGCGTTGAGATGGCAGTAGAGACCCAGTACTTC.

This chain links TRBV5-1 with TRBJ1-4; 7 nucleotides agree with TRBD1. Germline trimming cut 0 bases from V and 7 bases from J; bases unmatched to any gene: 6. In germline, CDR1 is SGHRS, CDR2 YFSETQ. This CDR3 spans 15 amino acids. The CDR3 nucleotides read TGCGCCAGCAGCTTGGGGACAGGAGGTAGTGAAAAACTGTTTTTT. The encoded protein is CASSLGTGGSEKLFF.

This clonotype has at least ten counts. The V call is TRBV9, the J call TRBJ2-6; D might be TRBD1 (5 bases). This CDR3 is built from 17 residues. CDR1 SGDLS and CDR2 YYNGEE come from the germline V gene. Trimming stripped 0 bases from V and 0 bases from J, with 10 bases between. This chain's CDR3 is CASSVGGSDSGANVLTF. DNA of the CDR3: TGTGCCAGCAGCGTAGGGGGCAGCGACTCTGGGGCCAACGTCCTGACTTTC.

This clonotype has more than one count but fewer than ten. The J gene is TRBJ1-2, the V gene TRBV6-2 or TRBV6-3; possible D gene TRBD1, 6 bases. This CDR3 spans 16 amino acids. Germline V lookup: CDR1 MNHEY, CDR2 SVGEGT. Trimming stripped 8 bases from V and 1 base from J, with 20 bases between. Written as DNA, the CDR3 is TGTGCCAGCGGACCGTTCGACCGGGACAATAACTATGGCTACACCTTC. As protein: CASGPFDRDNNYGYTF.

The chain carries TRBV6-2 or TRBV6-3 and TRBJ2-3, with 8 bases that match TRBD1. Per germline, CDR1 MNHEY and CDR2 SVGEGT. The CDR3 extends over 16 amino acids. With 6 bases clipped from V and 0 bases from J, the junction kept 8 bases outside the gene matches. Here the CDR3 reads CASRWDRLVSTDTQYF. The DNA of the CDR3 is TGTGCCAGCAGATGGGACAGGCTAGTTAGCACAGATACGCAGTATTTT.